The rows below give T cell receptor beta chains drawn from one sample of a study of beta chain features in type 1 diabetes. The data were produced by immunoSEQ multiplex PCR, yet TCRdb's version contains in-frame clones alone and is incomplete. The sample has some 640,000 clones, about 14% seen once. The sample consisted of naive CD4+ T cells from blood. Receptor source: a man aged 18 to 35 with type 1 diabetes. The CDR3 runs from the conserved cysteine through the conserved F or W. Fields, in order: CDR3 DNA, CDR3 protein, J gene, clone size, D gene, V gene. A D gene is named only where the DNA matches it firmly. Some rows mark clone size as missing; the rest say once, few, many or name a class of expanded clone.

CDR3 DNA: TGTGCCAGCTCAATCAATGAGCAGTTCTTC
CDR3 protein: CASSINEQFF
J gene: TRBJ2-1
clone size: few
D gene: -
V gene: TRBV18

CDR3 DNA: TGTGCCTGGAGTTGGTCAGGGGGGTCCTACGAGCAGTACTTC
CDR3 protein: CAWSWSGGSYEQYF
J gene: TRBJ2-7
clone size: -
D gene: -
V gene: TRBV30

CDR3 DNA: TGCAGCGGTTTGGTGGCACGTCACACAGATACGCAGTATTTT
CDR3 protein: CSGLVARHTDTQYF
J gene: TRBJ2-3
clone size: -
D gene: -
V gene: TRBV29-1

CDR3 DNA: TGTGCCAGCAGCGTAGGGGTTATAACTAGCGGGTACTCCTACGAGCAGTACTTC
CDR3 protein: CASSVGVITSGYSYEQYF
J gene: TRBJ2-7
clone size: -
D gene: TRBD2
V gene: TRBV9

CDR3 DNA: TGTGCCAGCAGCCAACTAGCGGGAGTGACCGGGGAGCTGTTTTTT
CDR3 protein: CASSQLAGVTGELFF
J gene: TRBJ2-2
clone size: -
D gene: TRBD2
V gene: TRBV9

CDR3 DNA: TGTGCCAGCAGCTTAATTGAAGGGAGGACTGAAGCTTTCTTT
CDR3 protein: CASSLIEGRTEAFF
J gene: TRBJ1-1
clone size: few
D gene: -
V gene: TRBV7-9

CDR3 DNA: TGTGCCTACCGGGACAGGCTGAACACTGAAGCTTTCTTT
CDR3 protein: CAYRDRLNTEAFF
J gene: TRBJ1-1
clone size: -
D gene: TRBD1
V gene: TRBV30

CDR3 DNA: TGTGCCTGGAGTGGGGGGTCAGGGGACGAGACCCAGTACTTC
CDR3 protein: CAWSGGSGDETQYF
J gene: TRBJ2-5
clone size: few
D gene: -
V gene: TRBV30

CDR3 DNA: TGCGCCAGCAGCCAAGTGGGCCTCGCGGTAGCCTATGGCTACACCTTC
CDR3 protein: CASSQVGLAVAYGYTF
J gene: TRBJ1-2
clone size: -
D gene: -
V gene: TRBV4-1

CDR3 DNA: TGTGCCAGCAGCGTTACCGGACAGGGAGGGAATGAGCAGTTCTTC
CDR3 protein: CASSVTGQGGNEQFF
J gene: TRBJ2-1
clone size: few
D gene: -
V gene: TRBV9

CDR3 DNA: TGCGCCAGCAGCTTTGCGGGACAGTACACTGAAGCTTTCTTT
CDR3 protein: CASSFAGQYTEAFF
J gene: TRBJ1-1
clone size: -
D gene: TRBD1
V gene: TRBV5-1

CDR3 DNA: TGTGCTAGAACTAGCGGGAGGGATAATGAGCAGTTCTTC
CDR3 protein: CARTSGRDNEQFF
J gene: TRBJ2-1
clone size: -
D gene: TRBD2
V gene: TRBV7-7

CDR3 DNA: TGTGCCATCAGCGTCCCCGAACAGGGTTACAATGAGCAGTTCTTC
CDR3 protein: CAISVPEQGYNEQFF
J gene: TRBJ2-1
clone size: -
D gene: -
V gene: TRBV10-3

CDR3 DNA: TGCGCCAGCAGCCGGACAGACGGATTGAACACTGAAGCTTTCTTT
CDR3 protein: CASSRTDGLNTEAFF
J gene: TRBJ1-1
clone size: -
D gene: -
V gene: TRBV5-1

CDR3 DNA: TGTGCCAGCAGTACTGGGACGCTTGCGAACACCGGGGAGCTGTTTTTT
CDR3 protein: CASSTGTLANTGELFF
J gene: TRBJ2-2
clone size: few
D gene: -
V gene: TRBV9

CDR3 DNA: TGTGCCAGCGCCTCGGGGCGGACTAGCGGGAAAGAGACCCAGTACTTC
CDR3 protein: CASASGRTSGKETQYF
J gene: TRBJ2-5
clone size: -
D gene: TRBD2
V gene: TRBV19

CDR3 DNA: TGCGCCAGCAGCCCTCTTGTGGGCGGGAGCTCCTACAATGAGCAGTTCTTC
CDR3 protein: CASSPLVGGSSYNEQFF
J gene: TRBJ2-1
clone size: -
D gene: TRBD2
V gene: TRBV5-1

CDR3 DNA: TGTGCCAGCAGCCCCCCCCGGGAGAATGAGCAGTTCTTC
CDR3 protein: CASSPPRENEQFF
J gene: TRBJ2-1
clone size: -
D gene: -
V gene: TRBV7-4

CDR3 DNA: TGTGCCAGCAGTTCACGACGGCCCCCGAGCACAGATACGCAGTATTTT
CDR3 protein: CASSSRRPPSTDTQYF
J gene: TRBJ2-3
clone size: few
D gene: -
V gene: TRBV28

CDR3 DNA: TGTGCCAGCTTATACAGGGGGAGTTCCACTGAAGCTTTCTTT
CDR3 protein: CASLYRGSSTEAFF
J gene: TRBJ1-1
clone size: few
D gene: TRBD1
V gene: TRBV18

CDR3 DNA: TGCGCCAGCAGCTTGGGGGACAGGGACCAAGAGACCCAGTACTTC
CDR3 protein: CASSLGDRDQETQYF
J gene: TRBJ2-5
clone size: once
D gene: TRBD1
V gene: TRBV5-1

CDR3 DNA: TGTGCCAGCAGCCGGGAGGGACAGGGGGCTTACGAGCAGTACTTC
CDR3 protein: CASSREGQGAYEQYF
J gene: TRBJ2-7
clone size: few
D gene: TRBD1
V gene: TRBV7-6

CDR3 DNA: TGCAGCGTTGAGGGACAGGACCTTGAAGCTTTCTTT
CDR3 protein: CSVEGQDLEAFF
J gene: TRBJ1-1
clone size: -
D gene: TRBD1
V gene: TRBV29-1

CDR3 DNA: TGTGCCTGGACCGGGTTTTTCATGAACACTGAAGCTTTCTTT
CDR3 protein: CAWTGFFMNTEAFF
J gene: TRBJ1-1
clone size: -
D gene: -
V gene: TRBV30

CDR3 DNA: TGTGCCAGCTACAAGGGAGCGTGGGAGACCCAGTACTTC
CDR3 protein: CASYKGAWETQYF
J gene: TRBJ2-5
clone size: -
D gene: -
V gene: TRBV28

CDR3 DNA: TGTGCCTGGAGACTGAGCGGGGGGCCTTTCAATGAGCAGTTCTTC
CDR3 protein: CAWRLSGGPFNEQFF
J gene: TRBJ2-1
clone size: few
D gene: TRBD2
V gene: TRBV30

CDR3 DNA: TGTGCCATCAGTCCCGGGACAACCAAATTAGATACGCAGTATTTT
CDR3 protein: CAISPGTTKLDTQYF
J gene: TRBJ2-3
clone size: -
D gene: -
V gene: TRBV10-3

CDR3 DNA: TGTGCCAGCCAGTACAGTTTGAACACTGAAGCTTTCTTT
CDR3 protein: CASQYSLNTEAFF
J gene: TRBJ1-1
clone size: -
D gene: -
V gene: TRBV7-2

CDR3 DNA: TGCAGCGTTGATGGATTTCGGGGGAAGAACTATGGCTACACCTTC
CDR3 protein: CSVDGFRGKNYGYTF
J gene: TRBJ1-2
clone size: few
D gene: -
V gene: TRBV29-1

CDR3 DNA: TGTGCCACCAGCAGAGACGGGAAGGATGGCTACACCTTC
CDR3 protein: CATSRDGKDGYTF
J gene: TRBJ1-2
clone size: -
D gene: -
V gene: TRBV15

CDR3 DNA: TGTGCCAGCAGCTCCGGGACCACCCAAGAGACCCAGTACTTC
CDR3 protein: CASSSGTTQETQYF
J gene: TRBJ2-5
clone size: -
D gene: -
V gene: TRBV5-6

CDR3 DNA: TGTGCCAGCGGGAGCTCCTACGAGCAGTACTTC
CDR3 protein: CASGSSYEQYF
J gene: TRBJ2-7
clone size: -
D gene: -
V gene: TRBV28

CDR3 DNA: TGTGCCTGGAGTACAGGTCCCTACGAGCAGTACTTC
CDR3 protein: CAWSTGPYEQYF
J gene: TRBJ2-7
clone size: -
D gene: -
V gene: TRBV30

CDR3 DNA: TGCAGCGCCCGGGGACAGAGGATGAACACTGAAGCTTTCTTT
CDR3 protein: CSARGQRMNTEAFF
J gene: TRBJ1-1
clone size: few
D gene: TRBD1
V gene: TRBV29-1

CDR3 DNA: TGTGCCAGCAGCCTTACCAAAACCGGGACAGGGGGCACCGATACGCAGTATTTT
CDR3 protein: CASSLTKTGTGGTDTQYF
J gene: TRBJ2-3
clone size: few
D gene: TRBD1
V gene: TRBV7-9

CDR3 DNA: TGTGCCAGCAGCCCTAGCGGGGGCTACGAGCAGTACTTC
CDR3 protein: CASSPSGGYEQYF
J gene: TRBJ2-7
clone size: few
D gene: TRBD2
V gene: TRBV27

CDR3 DNA: TGCGCCAGCAGTCCACCCGGGACAGGGGGATACGAGCAGTACTTC
CDR3 protein: CASSPPGTGGYEQYF
J gene: TRBJ2-7
clone size: -
D gene: TRBD1
V gene: TRBV27

CDR3 DNA: TGTGCCAGCAGTTTACTCGGGACAGGTGGCTCCTACGAGCAGTACTTC
CDR3 protein: CASSLLGTGGSYEQYF
J gene: TRBJ2-7
clone size: once
D gene: TRBD1
V gene: TRBV28

CDR3 DNA: TGTGCCAGCAGCCAAGCAGTGGCGAGGTTTACTAATGAAAAACTGTTTTTT
CDR3 protein: CASSQAVARFTNEKLFF
J gene: TRBJ1-4
clone size: few
D gene: -
V gene: TRBV14

CDR3 DNA: TGTGCCAGCACCAGGACCCTGAGCTCCTACGAGCAGTACTTC
CDR3 protein: CASTRTLSSYEQYF
J gene: TRBJ2-7
clone size: few
D gene: -
V gene: TRBV6-5

CDR3 DNA: TGCGCCAGCAGACCCGGGACTAGCGGGATTATTTACGAGCAGTACTTC
CDR3 protein: CASRPGTSGIIYEQYF
J gene: TRBJ2-7
clone size: -
D gene: TRBD2
V gene: TRBV5-1